This T cell receptor beta chain is drawn from a study of blood T cell repertoires in COVID-19. V dropped 1 base and J dropped 4 bases, with 16 bases sitting between them. The CDR3 extends over 16 amino acids. CDR1 MNHNS and CDR2 SASEGT come from the germline V gene. The data were produced by immunoSEQ multiplex PCR, yet TCRdb's version contains in-frame clones alone and is incomplete. The data contain 100,000 to 110,000 clones, roughly 87% of them singletons. The sample comprised peripheral blood. This TCR was sampled from a man aged 25-40 years in a cohort sampled during active COVID-19. This chain uses TRBV6-1 with TRBJ1-1; maybe TRBD1 (6 bases). This CDR3 is CASSEDGGRRATEAFF. The CDR3 coding sequence is TGTGCCAGCAGTGAAGACGGGGGGCGCCGGGCCACTGAAGCTTTCTTT.